This TCR beta chain was sequenced for a study of cytomegalovirus exposure and HLA in healthy donors. Turning to the study itself: Early on, a data release was issued that held roughly 80 million unique TCRs from HLA-typed donors.

PCR was performed using 60 Vbeta and 13 Jbeta primers. Only in-frame clones appear in the TCRdb table, and some are missing; sequencing was by immunoSEQ multiplex PCR. Of 60,000 to 70,000 clones in the sample, about four fifths were seen once. This clone was counted only a few times. Its target is unknown. The CDR3 covers 16 residues. Deletions cut 1 base from V and 5 bases from J, with 14 bases between. Germline CDR1 and CDR2: LGHNA and YSLEER. Study results and limitations: Data from an earlier analysis indicated that most TCR beta V segments were productive either about 87% or about 30% of the time. Three CMV-associated chains proved CMV antigen-specific in vitro.

Despite likely unrecorded immune exposures, the donors were nominally healthy at the time of sampling. The clonotype comes from a woman in her twenties or thirties in good health and CMV-seronegative. Sequencing was done on a sample of PBMCs. The V gene is TRBV4-3, the J gene TRBJ1-4; D possibly corresponds to TRBD1 (6 bases). CDR3 in amino acids: CASSQGRTGTNEKLFF. The CDR3 DNA sequence: TGCGCCAGCAGCCAAGGGAGAACCGGGACAAATGAAAAACTGTTTTTT.